These 20 T cell receptor beta chains share one sample of origin, sequenced in a study of shared clonotypes between healthy human individuals. The data were produced by immunoSEQ multiplex PCR, yet TCRdb's version contains in-frame clones alone and is incomplete. The table has just under 95,000 clones, 60% to 75% seen once; the top ten hold approximately 46%. The sequencing sample was made of memory CD8+ T cells sorted from blood. This sample's subset: CD45RO+ cells pooled with CCR7-negative TemRA cells. The receptors were gathered from a man aged 25 to 40 in good health.

The chain uses TRBV6-5 and TRBJ2-3; D might be TRBD2 (6 bases). Trimming shortened V by 5 bases and J by 4 bases, and 13 bases separated the two germline ends. This CDR3 is built from 14 residues. Germline values: CDR1 MNHEY, CDR2 SVGAGI. CDR3 sequence: CASSPSSEADTQYF. The CDR3 coding sequence is TGTGCCAGCAGTCCCTCTAGCGAGGCAGATACGCAGTATTTT.

This clone showed up just a few times. This chain connects TRBV6-6 to TRBJ2-7; TRBD1 aligns across 9 bases. The CDR3 extends over 15 amino acids. CDR1 and CDR2 (germline): MNHNY, SVGAGI (reference sequence). J gave up 5 bases and V 0 bases, and 5 bases lay outside the gene matches. The CDR3 DNA is TGTGCCAGCAGTTACTCCGGGACAGGGACGGACGAGCAGTACTTC. Its translation: CASSYSGTGTDEQYF.

This clone was picked up a small number of times. The genes are TRBV6-1 and TRBJ2-3; 9 nucleotides line up with TRBD2. The junction had 4 bases not matched to a gene; V was cut back by 2 bases and J by 4 bases. This CDR3 spans 15 amino acids. Germline CDR1 MNHNS, CDR2 SASEGT. For the CDR3, the DNA is TGTGCCAGCAGTGAAATAGCGGGAGCCCCAGATACGCAGTATTTT. It encodes CASSEIAGAPDTQYF.

This clone appeared a few times. The chain joins TRBV4-1 to TRBJ2-5; D ambiguous. The germline V gene encodes CDR1 MGHRA and CDR2 YSYEKL. This CDR3 is built from 12 residues. V was clipped by 4 bases and J by 4 bases, with 7 bases between them. CDR3 nucleotide sequence: TGCGCCAGCAGCCGTTTTGGAGAGACCCAGTACTTC. It yields the protein CASSRFGETQYF.

This clone has a single count. CDR3 coding DNA: TGTGCCAGCAGCTTCATGGGGGGTTTCACAGATACGCAGTATTTT. Its protein product is CASSFMGGFTDTQYF. The rearrangement links TRBV11-2 to TRBJ2-3; maybe TRBD2 (6 bases). Germline V gene lookup returns CDR1 SGHAT and CDR2 FQNNGV. V was shortened by 3 bases and J by 2 bases, with 12 bases between the two germline ends. CDR3 length: 15 amino acids.

The rearrangement joins TRBV14 to TRBJ2-1; TRBD2 matches at 11 bases. V gave up 4 bases and J gave up 7 bases; unmatched junction bases: 15. The length of the CDR3 is 18 residues. Germline assignment: CDR1 SGHDN and CDR2 FVKESK. CDR3 bases: TGTGCCAGCAGCCCAAAAACCCGACTAGCGGGGCTCCTGAATGAGCAGTTCTTC. Translation gives CASSPKTRLAGLLNEQFF.

This clone was recorded only once. Other DNA sequences in the same sample also yield this CDR3. The chain links TRBV7-8 to TRBJ2-1; D gene unclear. Germline CDR1 reads SGHVS; CDR2 reads FQNEAQ. CDR3 length: 15 amino acids. Trimming took 5 bases from V and 0 from J, leaving 11 bases between them. CDR3 bases: TGTGCCAGCAGCCCCGGACCGTCCTCCTACAATGAGCAGTTCTTC. Its protein is CASSPGPSSYNEQFF.

V and J are TRBV11-3 and TRBJ2-5; 9 nucleotides align to TRBD2. The CDR3 extends over 13 amino acids. Trimming took 6 bases from V and 5 from J; bases not matched to a gene: 4. Germline CDR1 and CDR2: SGHNT and YENEEA. The CDR3 sequence is CASSYTSGETQYF. DNA for the CDR3: TGTGCCAGCAGTTACACTAGCGGGGAGACCCAGTACTTC.

This clone was seen repeatedly, ten times or more. This chain links TRBV5-6 with TRBJ1-1; maybe TRBD1 (5 bases). The V gene's germline CDR1 is SGHDT and CDR2 YYEEEE. V was cut by 3 bases and J by 0 bases, with 12 bases left in between. The CDR3 covers 15 residues. CDR3 in amino acids: CASSSVGTVNTEAFF. The CDR3 DNA follows: TGTGCCAGCAGCTCTGTCGGGACCGTGAACACTGAAGCTTTCTTT.

The CDR3 here is CASAPGTGGHQPQHF. DNA of the CDR3: TGTGCCAGCGCCCCTGGGACAGGGGGGCATCAGCCCCAGCATTTT. The chain is built from TRBV6-5 and TRBJ1-5, with 11 bases matching TRBD1. The CDR3 has 15 amino acids. CDR1 is MNHEY, CDR2 SVGAGI, per germline. V lost 8 bases to trimming and J lost 5 bases; unmatched junction nucleotides: 8.

The chain is built from TRBV5-8 and TRBJ2-3; 12 bases map to TRBD2. After removal of 7 bases from V and 4 bases from J, the junction contained 13 bases not matched to a gene. CDR1 is SGHTS, CDR2 YDEGEE, per germline. This CDR3 comprises 17 residues. CDR3 DNA: TGTGCCAGCCCCCTGAAGACTAGCGGGAGTTTCGCAGATACGCAGTATTTT. This encodes CASPLKTSGSFADTQYF.

In this sample, this clone turned up a few times. This sequence joins TRBV5-1 and TRBJ2-2; TRBD2 matches 14 bases. Germline V CDR1 and CDR2: SGHRS, YFSETQ. CDR3 length: 21 residues. J lost 3 bases, V lost 4 bases, and 17 bases had no gene match. The CDR3 sequence: CASSPFSPGLAGVGDTGELFF. CDR3 sequence (DNA): TGCGCCAGCAGCCCGTTCAGCCCGGGACTAGCGGGAGTGGGGGACACCGGGGAGCTGTTTTTT.

The genes are TRBV29-1 and TRBJ2-1, with TRBD2 matching 9 bases. The junction had 8 bases not matched to a gene; V was cut back by 4 bases and J by 4 bases. Per germline, CDR1 SQVTM and CDR2 ANQGSEA. CDR3 length: 15 amino acids. The chain's CDR3 is CSVADRAGGYNEQFF. The DNA of the CDR3 is TGCAGCGTTGCGGACCGGGCGGGAGGGTACAATGAGCAGTTCTTC.

The rearrangement joins TRBV4-3 to TRBJ2-1, with D possibly TRBD2 on 6 matching bases. Trimming shortened V by 4 bases and J by 5 bases, and 12 bases separated the two germline ends. The CDR3 runs 14 residues. Germline loops: CDR1 LGHNA, CDR2 YSLEER. CDR3 DNA: TGCGCCAGCAGCCTGGGACTCGCGAACAATGAGCAGTTCTTC. This translates into CASSLGLANNEQFF.

The V and J genes are TRBV7-8 and TRBJ2-5; 7 bases align to TRBD1. Germline loops: CDR1 SGHVS, CDR2 FQNEAQ. This CDR3 spans 13 amino acids. Trimming at V came to 4 bases and at J to 3 bases, leaving 2 bases not matched to a gene. Here the CDR3 DNA reads TGTGCCAGCAGCTCGGGGACAGAAGAGACCCAGTACTTC. Its protein product is CASSSGTEETQYF.

The rearrangement links TRBV2 to TRBJ1-1; 9 bases map to TRBD1. Germline CDR1 and CDR2: SNHLY and FYNNEI. Germline trimming cut 4 bases from V and 10 bases from J; bases unmatched to any gene: 4. The CDR3 runs 12 residues. CDR3 in DNA: TGTGCCAGCAGTGTAGACAGGGGGAGAGCTTTCTTT. The encoded protein is CASSVDRGRAFF.

A remark on this clone: Within the sample, other DNA sequences also encode this same CDR3. This chain connects TRBV10-1 to TRBJ1-1; 12 bases map to TRBD1. The germline V gene has CDR1 WNHNN and CDR2 SYGVQD (reference sequence). The CDR3 has 16 amino acids. With 8 bases clipped from V and 5 bases from J, the junction kept 12 bases outside the gene matches. The CDR3 DNA sequence: TGCGCCAGCTCTTACCTAAGGGACAGGGGGCCGACTGAAGCTTTCTTT. This translates into CASSYLRDRGPTEAFF.

Only a few counts were recorded for this clone. This rearrangement joins TRBV4-1 to TRBJ1-1; no definite D call. The CDR3 has 13 amino acids. V shed 2 bases and J shed 9 bases, with 13 bases lying between them. The V gene's germline CDR1 is MGHRA and CDR2 YSYEKL. This CDR3 is CASSQFSADKAFF. CDR3 bases: TGCGCCAGCAGCCAATTTAGCGCCGATAAAGCTTTCTTT.

The DNA for the CDR3 is TGTGCCAGCAGCCCCGGGACAGGGGCCGGGGAGCAGTACTTC. Translating it yields CASSPGTGAGEQYF. The chain is built from TRBV7-9 and TRBJ2-7, with 10 nucleotides matching TRBD1. The CDR3 is 14 residues long. Germline CDR1 SEHNR, CDR2 FQNEAQ (reference sequence). With 5 bases clipped from V and 7 bases from J, the junction kept 8 bases outside the gene matches.

V and J are TRBV6-5 and TRBJ2-7; maybe TRBD1 (6 bases). In germline, CDR1 is MNHEY, CDR2 SVGAGI. Trimming shortened V by 4 bases and J by 3 bases, and 16 bases separated the two germline ends. CDR3 size: 15 residues. This CDR3 reads CASSFRDTGFYEQYF. In DNA, the CDR3 is TGTGCCAGCAGTTTCCGGGACACTGGATTCTACGAGCAGTACTTC.